The 7 T cell receptor beta chains in this list originate from one sample, sequenced in a study of post-analysis software for immune sequencing data. No antigen is known for these receptors. Prepared libraries of TCR beta cDNA carried unique molecular identifiers. TCRdb used MiXCR to reprocess the PCR reads, holding one entry per CDR3 protein. The sample holds about 460,000 distinct CDR3 sequences, around 40% seen once. The study, taken as a whole, reports: Patients had higher frequencies than controls of a handful of TRBV segments, including TRBV5-6, TRBV5-1 and TRBV20-1.

Sequencing was performed on blood. All receptors derive from a girl between 5 and 17 years old with multiple sclerosis.

Points on this clonotype: The junction differs from germline at one of its ends, possibly a read error. The chain employs TRBV3-1 and TRBJ2-7; TRBD2 might be the D (5 bases). CDR3 size: 14 residues. CDR1 LGHDT and CDR2 YNNKEL come from the germline V gene (reference sequence). The CDR3 region has the DNA TGTGCCAGCAGCGAAGAGGGCACCCTCTACGAGCAGTACTTC. This encodes CASSEEGTLYEQYF.

The V gene is TRBV20-1, the J gene TRBJ1-5, with D tentatively TRBD1 (6 bases). The CDR3 is 16 amino acids. V was clipped by 0 bases and J by 3 bases, with 15 bases between them. CDR1 and CDR2 from the germline V gene are DFQATT and SNEGSKA (reference sequence). Here the CDR3 reads CSARDFPGGLNQPQHF. For the CDR3, the DNA is TGCAGTGCTAGAGATTTTCCGGGGGGCCTCAATCAGCCCCAGCATTTT.

The table lists this clonotype with a few counts. The chain employs TRBV4-2 and TRBJ1-2; 7 bases line up with TRBD1. Trimming cost V 0 bases and J 5 bases; bases outside gene matches: 12. In germline, CDR1 is LGHNA, CDR2 YNFKEQ. The CDR3 runs to 17 residues. CDR3 DNA: TGTGCCAGCAGCCAAGATCCCAACATCGGGACAGAGTATGGCTACACCTTC. Its protein is CASSQDPNIGTEYGYTF.

This clonotype was counted between two and nine times. At one end, the junction sequence differs from germline, possibly due to a read error. This chain links TRBV7-7 with TRBJ2-1; TRBD2 might be the D (5 bases). The CDR3 has 14 residues. The germline gives CDR1 SSHAT, CDR2 FNYEAQ (reference sequence). CDR3 loop: CASSLSGKGNEQFF. CDR3 sequence (DNA): TGTGCTAGCAGCTTATCCGGGAAGGGTAATGAGCAGTTCTTC.

This clonotype was counted only a few times. The V call is TRBV29-1, the J call TRBJ2-6, with unresolved D. V was clipped by 4 bases and J by 2 bases, with 9 bases between them. This CDR3 has 14 residues. Germline V gene sequence: CDR1 SQVTM, CDR2 ANQGSEA. The CDR3 here is CSVGVGTGANVLTF. The CDR3 DNA sequence: TGCAGCGTTGGAGTGGGGACTGGGGCCAACGTCCTGACTTTC.

The rearrangement joins TRBV9 to TRBJ2-7; no definite D call. There are 14 residues in the CDR3. Trimming pared 3 bases from V and 1 base from J, leaving 11 bases between. Germline assignment: CDR1 SGDLS and CDR2 YYNGEE. This CDR3 is CASSAQKQSYEQYF. DNA of the CDR3: TGTGCCAGCAGCGCCCAAAAGCAGTCCTACGAGCAGTACTTC.

A remark on this clonotype: Since a much larger clone is just one base distant, this may be a read error. The chain employs TRBV7-2 and TRBJ2-5; a weak D match, TRBD1 (6 bases). The J call may be faulty, since TRBJ2-7 better matches the DNA end. The CDR3 extends over 13 amino acids. Germline V CDR1 and CDR2: SGHTA, FQGNSA. CDR3 nucleotides: TGTGCCGGCAGCTTAGCGCAGGGGTACGAGCAGTACTTC. It translates to CAGSLAQGYEQYF.